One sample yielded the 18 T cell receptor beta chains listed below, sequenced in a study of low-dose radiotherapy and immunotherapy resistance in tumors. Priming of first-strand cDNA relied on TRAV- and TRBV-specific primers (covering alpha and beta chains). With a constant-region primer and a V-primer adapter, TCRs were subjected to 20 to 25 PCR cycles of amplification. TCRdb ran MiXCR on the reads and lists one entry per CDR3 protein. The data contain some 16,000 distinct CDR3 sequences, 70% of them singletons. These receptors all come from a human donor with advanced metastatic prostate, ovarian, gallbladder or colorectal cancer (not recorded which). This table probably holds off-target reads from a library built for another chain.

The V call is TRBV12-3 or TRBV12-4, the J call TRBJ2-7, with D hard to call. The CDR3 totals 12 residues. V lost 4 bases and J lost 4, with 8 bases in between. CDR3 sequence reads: CASSYVGYEQYF. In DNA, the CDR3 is TGTGCCAGCAGTTATGTGGGATACGAGCAGTACTTC.

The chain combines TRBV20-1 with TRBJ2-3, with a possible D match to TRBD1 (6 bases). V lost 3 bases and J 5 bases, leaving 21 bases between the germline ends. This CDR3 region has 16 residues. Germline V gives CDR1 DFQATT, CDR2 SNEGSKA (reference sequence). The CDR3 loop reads CSASSFGGRVGDTQYF. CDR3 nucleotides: TGCAGTGCTAGTTCGTTTGGGGGCAGGGTCGGAGATACGCAGTATTTT.

The CDR3 nucleotides read TGCGCCAGCAGCTTGCTAGCGGGAGACGGCGGGGAGCTGTTTTTT. Translating it yields CASSLLAGDGGELFF. V is TRBV5-1 and J is TRBJ2-2; 10 bases match TRBD2. After removal of 1 base from V and 7 bases from J, the junction contained 4 bases not matched to a gene. Germline V gene sequence: CDR1 SGHRS, CDR2 YFSETQ. The CDR3 is 15 amino acids.

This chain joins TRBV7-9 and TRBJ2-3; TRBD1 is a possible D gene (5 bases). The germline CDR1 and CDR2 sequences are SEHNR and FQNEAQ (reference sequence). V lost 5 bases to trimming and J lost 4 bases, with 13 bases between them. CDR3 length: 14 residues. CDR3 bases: TGTGCCAGCAGCGGCAGGGTCGATGCAGATACGCAGTATTTT. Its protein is CASSGRVDADTQYF.

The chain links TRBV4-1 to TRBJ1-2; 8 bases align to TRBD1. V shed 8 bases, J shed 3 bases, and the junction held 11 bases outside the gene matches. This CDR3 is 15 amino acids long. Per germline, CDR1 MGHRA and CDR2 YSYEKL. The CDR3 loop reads CASQITGGVDYGYTF. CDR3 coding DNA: TGCGCCAGCCAGATAACAGGGGGTGTGGACTATGGCTACACCTTC.

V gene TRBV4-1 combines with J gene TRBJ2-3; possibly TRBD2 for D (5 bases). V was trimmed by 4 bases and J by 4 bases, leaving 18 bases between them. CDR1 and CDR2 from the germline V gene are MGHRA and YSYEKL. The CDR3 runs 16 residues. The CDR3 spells CASSPSKGGGADTQYF. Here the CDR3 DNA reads TGCGCCAGCAGCCCCTCTAAAGGAGGAGGCGCAGATACGCAGTATTTT.

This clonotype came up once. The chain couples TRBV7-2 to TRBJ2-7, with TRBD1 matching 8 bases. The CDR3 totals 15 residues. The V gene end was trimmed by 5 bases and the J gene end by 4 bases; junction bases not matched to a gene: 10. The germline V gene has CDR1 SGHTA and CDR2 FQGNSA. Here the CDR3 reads CASSHQGDRYYEQYF. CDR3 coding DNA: TGTGCCAGCAGCCATCAGGGGGACAGGTATTACGAGCAGTACTTC.

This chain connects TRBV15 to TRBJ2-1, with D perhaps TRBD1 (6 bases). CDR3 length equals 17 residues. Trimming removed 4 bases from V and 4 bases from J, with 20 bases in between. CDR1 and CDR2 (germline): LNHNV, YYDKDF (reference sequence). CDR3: CATSTSIGQLVYNEQFF. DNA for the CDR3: TGTGCCACCAGCACTTCGATTGGACAGCTAGTTTACAATGAGCAGTTCTTC.

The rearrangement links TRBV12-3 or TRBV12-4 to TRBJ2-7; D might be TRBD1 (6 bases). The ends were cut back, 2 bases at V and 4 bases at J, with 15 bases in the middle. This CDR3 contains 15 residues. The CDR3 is CASSLTGQSSYEQYF. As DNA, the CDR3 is TGTGCCAGCAGTTTAACAGGGCAGTCGTCTTACGAGCAGTACTTC.

This CDR3 reads CAISITGANVLTF. Written as DNA, the CDR3 is TGTGCCATCTCAATAACAGGGGCCAACGTCCTGACTTTC. The rearrangement uses TRBV10-3 and TRBJ2-6; D gene unclear. Germline assignment: CDR1 ENHRY and CDR2 SYGVKD. CDR3 length: 13 amino acids. V lost 8 bases and J lost 4, with 9 bases in between.

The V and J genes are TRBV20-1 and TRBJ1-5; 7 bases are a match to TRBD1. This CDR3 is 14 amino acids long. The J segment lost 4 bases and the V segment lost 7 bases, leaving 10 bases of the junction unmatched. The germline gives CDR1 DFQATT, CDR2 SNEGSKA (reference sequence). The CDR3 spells CSGAGTAQNQPQHF. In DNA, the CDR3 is TGCAGTGGAGCAGGGACAGCTCAAAATCAGCCCCAGCATTTT.

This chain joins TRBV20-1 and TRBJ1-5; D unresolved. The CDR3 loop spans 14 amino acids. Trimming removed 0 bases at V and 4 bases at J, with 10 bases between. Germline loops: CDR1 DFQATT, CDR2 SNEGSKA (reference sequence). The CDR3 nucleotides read TGCAGTGCTAGAGAAGGGCTCCTTAATCAGCCCCAGCATTTT. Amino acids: CSAREGLLNQPQHF.

CDR3 protein: CASSLGLGLPGAFF. The CDR3 nucleotides are TGTGCCAGCAGCTTAGGACTAGGACTCCCCGGAGCTTTCTTT. The rearrangement joins TRBV7-2 to TRBJ1-1; D unresolved. The CDR3 is 14 amino acids. In germline, CDR1 is SGHTA, CDR2 FQGNSA. Trimming shortened V by 1 base and J by 10 bases, and 16 bases separated the two germline ends. Variable domain in full (rest from reference TRBV7-2 and TRBJ1-1): GAGVSQSPSNKVTEKGKDVELRCDPISGHTALYWYRQSLGQGLEFLIYFQGNSAPDKSGLPSDRFSAERTGGSVSTLTIQRTQQEDSAVYLCASSLGLGLPGAFFGQGTRLTVV.

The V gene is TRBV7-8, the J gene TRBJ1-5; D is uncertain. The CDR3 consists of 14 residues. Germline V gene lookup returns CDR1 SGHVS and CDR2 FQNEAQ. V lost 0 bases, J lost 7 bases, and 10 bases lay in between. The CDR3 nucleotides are TGTGCCAGCAGCTTAGCCACAACGCTACAGCCCCAGCATTTT. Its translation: CASSLATTLQPQHF.

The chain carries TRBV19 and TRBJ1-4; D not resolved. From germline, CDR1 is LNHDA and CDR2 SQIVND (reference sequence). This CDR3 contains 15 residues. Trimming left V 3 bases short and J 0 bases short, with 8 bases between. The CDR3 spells CASSIQPATNEKLFF. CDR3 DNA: TGTGCCAGTAGTATTCAGCCGGCAACTAATGAAAAACTGTTTTTT.

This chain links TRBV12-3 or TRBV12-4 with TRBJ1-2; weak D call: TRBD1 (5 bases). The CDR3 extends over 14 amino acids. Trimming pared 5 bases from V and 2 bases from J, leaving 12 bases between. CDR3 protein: CASSLGAQNYGYTF. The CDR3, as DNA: TGTGCCAGCAGTCTCGGGGCACAGAACTATGGCTACACCTTC.

The CDR3 region is CAISDQDSEQYF. Here the CDR3 DNA reads TGTGCCATCAGCGACCAGGATTCCGAGCAGTACTTC. The V and J genes are TRBV10-3 and TRBJ2-7; no clear D. The V gene lost 6 bases and the J gene lost 6 bases, with 12 bases spanning the gap. CDR3 length equals 12 residues. Germline-derived CDR1 and CDR2 are ENHRY and SYGVKD.

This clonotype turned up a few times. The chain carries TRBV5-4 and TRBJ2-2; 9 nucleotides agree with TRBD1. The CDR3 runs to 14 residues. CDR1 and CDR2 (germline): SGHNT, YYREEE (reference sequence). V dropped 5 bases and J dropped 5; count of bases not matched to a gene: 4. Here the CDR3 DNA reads TGTGCCAGCAGACCCGGGACAGGGACCGGGGAGCTGTTTTTT. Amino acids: CASRPGTGTGELFF. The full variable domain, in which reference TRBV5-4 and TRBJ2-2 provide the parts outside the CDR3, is ETGVTQSPTHLIKTRGQQVTLRCSSQSGHNTVSWYQQALGQGPQFIFQYYREEENGRGNFPPRFSGLQFPNYSSELNVNALELDDSALYLCASRPGTGTGELFFGEGSRLTVL.